The clone carrying this T cell receptor beta chain was picked up a small number of times. Antigen specificity is unknown. This sample stems from a study of blood T cells in healthy people across ages. Study information: T cells yielded about one barcoded beta molecule per two cells through template switching. General study results and limits: A roughly linear fall in TCR beta diversity per million T cells was seen with increasing age.

The junction had 7 bases not matched to a gene; V was cut back by 3 bases and J by 1 base. This CDR3 region has 17 residues. Looked up from germline, CDR1 is MDHEN and CDR2 is SYDVKM. Primers used in a second PCR of roughly 6 to 11 cycles were a sample-barcoded 5' primer and a J-beta primer mix. TCRdb passed the 5' RACE reads through MiXCR, listing each CDR3 protein once. The table records 750,000 to 850,000 distinct CDR3 sequences, 20% to 25% of them present only once. In addition, the sample was reused for a study of T cells of mothers and their children. According to that study: Per child, 2.5 million to 3.5 million TCR beta CDR3 reads were obtained, against over 10 million per mother. Mother-child pairs who were related displayed a slightly higher overlap than unrelated pairs, a difference that was non-significant.

This clonotype was sampled from a boy between 5 and 17 years old in good health. Sequenced material: blood. The chain recombines TRBV28 with TRBJ1-1; 11 positions match TRBD1. The CDR3 loop reads CASSFGTGGLKNTEAFF. The CDR3 coding sequence is TGTGCCAGCAGTTTTGGGACAGGGGGTCTTAAGAACACTGAAGCTTTCTTT. The full variable domain, its missing parts supplied by reference TRBV28 and TRBJ1-1, is DVKVTQSSRYLVKRTGEKVFLECVQDMDHENMFWYRQDPGLGLRLIYFSYDVKMKEKGDIPEGYSVSREKKERFSLILESASTNQTSMYLCASSFGTGGLKNTEAFFGQGTRLTVV.